Sequencing of this T cell receptor (beta chain) was carried out in a study of T-cell reconstitution after alpha-beta-depleted transplantation in children. Germline CDR1 is MNHEY and CDR2 is SVGEGT. The junction had 10 bases not matched to a gene; V was cut back by 5 bases and J by 10 bases. This CDR3 has 15 amino acids. The TCRbeta library was prepared with unique molecular identifiers. From the PCR reads, TCRdb called clonotypes with MiXCR, one entry per CDR3 protein. The sample holds about 340,000 distinct CDR3 sequences, around 15% seen once. V usage is TRBV6-2 or TRBV6-3 and J usage is TRBJ1-6; 8 bases are a match to TRBD1. This sample comprised PBMCs, mostly from graft donor cells, obtained 360 days after TCRalphabeta/CD19-depleted stem cell transplant. The receptor was isolated from a male patient aged 2-15 years who had a stem cell transplant for acute lymphoblastic leukemia, so the T cells may come from the graft donor. DNA for the CDR3: TGTGCCAGCAGTCCGGACAGGGTGATTACCTCACCCCTCCACTTT. This sequence encodes CASSPDRVITSPLHF.